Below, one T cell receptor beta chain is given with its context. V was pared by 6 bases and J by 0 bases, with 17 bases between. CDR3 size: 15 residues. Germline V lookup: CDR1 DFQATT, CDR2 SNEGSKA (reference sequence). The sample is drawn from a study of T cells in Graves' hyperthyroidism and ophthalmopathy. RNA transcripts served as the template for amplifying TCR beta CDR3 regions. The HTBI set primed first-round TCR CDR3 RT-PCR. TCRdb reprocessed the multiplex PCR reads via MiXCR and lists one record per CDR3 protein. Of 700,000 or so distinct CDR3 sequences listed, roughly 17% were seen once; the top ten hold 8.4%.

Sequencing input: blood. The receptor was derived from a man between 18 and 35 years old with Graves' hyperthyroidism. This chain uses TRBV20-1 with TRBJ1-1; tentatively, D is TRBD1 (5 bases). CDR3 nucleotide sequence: TGCAGTGCCCCATCATCGACAGAACTGAACACTGAAGCTTTCTTT. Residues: CSAPSSTELNTEAFF.